These 2 T cell receptor beta chains share one sample of origin, sequenced in a study of beta chain features in type 1 diabetes. Antigen specificity for these receptors is unknown. Expressed TCRB transcripts were sequenced, since all the RNA that had been isolated was reverse transcribed. Sequenced by immunoSEQ multiplex PCR; TCRdb stores in-frame clones only, minus some. This table has approximately 730,000 clones, 13% appearing once. Overall study findings and caveats: A moderate, significant TCRB CDR3 shortening appeared in type 1 diabetes across four CD4+ subsets.

The sample was naive CD4+ T cells from blood. These receptors originate from a man between 18 and 35 years old with type 1 diabetes.

The rearrangement uses TRBV30 and TRBJ1-2; no firm D call. This CDR3 comprises 9 residues. V gave up 2 bases and J gave up 10 bases, with 5 bases separating them. Germline V lookup: CDR1 GTSNPN, CDR2 SVGIG (reference sequence). The CDR3 nucleotides read TGTGCCTGGAGTCCACCCTACACCTTC. As protein: CAWSPPYTF. Based on the CDR3 plus reference TRBV30 and TRBJ1-2, the full variable domain is SQTIHQWPATLVQPVGSPLSLECTVEGTSNPNLYWYRQAAGRGLQLLFYSVGIGQISSEVPQNLSASRPQDRQFILSSKKLLLSDSGFYLCAWSPPYTFGSGTRLTVV.

This clone has only a few counts. The rearrangement uses TRBV20-1 and TRBJ2-4; D gene ambiguous. V was pared by 1 base and J by 16 bases, with 14 bases between. Per germline, CDR1 DFQATT and CDR2 SNEGSKA (reference sequence). The CDR3 consists of 11 residues. The CDR3 loop is CSARVQDRGYF. The DNA for the CDR3 is TGCAGTGCTAGAGTCCAGGATAGAGGCTACTTC.